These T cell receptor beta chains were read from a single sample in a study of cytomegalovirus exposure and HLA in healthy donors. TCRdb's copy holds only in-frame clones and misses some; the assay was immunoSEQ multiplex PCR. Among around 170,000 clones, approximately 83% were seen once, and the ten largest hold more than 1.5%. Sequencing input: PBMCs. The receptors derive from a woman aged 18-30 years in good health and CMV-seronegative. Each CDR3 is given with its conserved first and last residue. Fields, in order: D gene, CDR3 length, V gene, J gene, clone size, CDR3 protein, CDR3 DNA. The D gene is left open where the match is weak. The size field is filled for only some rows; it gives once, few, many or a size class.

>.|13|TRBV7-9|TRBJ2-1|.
CASSLELYNEQFF
TGTGCCAGCAGCTTAGAACTTTACAATGAGCAGTTCTTC
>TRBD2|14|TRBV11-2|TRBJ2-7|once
CASSLDSGGYEQYF
TGTGCCAGCAGCTTAGATTCCGGGGGGTACGAGCAGTACTTC
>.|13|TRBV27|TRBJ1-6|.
CAPREPYNSPLHF
TGTGCCCCCCGGGAACCATATAATTCACCCCTCCACTTT
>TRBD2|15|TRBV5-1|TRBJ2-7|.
CASRRGLADSYEQYF
TGCGCCAGCAGGAGGGGACTAGCGGATTCCTACGAGCAGTACTTC
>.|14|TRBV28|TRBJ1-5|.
CASLEGGNNQPQHF
TGTGCCAGCCTAGAAGGGGGTAACAATCAGCCCCAGCATTTT
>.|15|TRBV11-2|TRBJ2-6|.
CASSFGGTGANVLTF
TGTGCCAGCAGCTTTGGGGGGACTGGGGCCAACGTCCTGACTTTC
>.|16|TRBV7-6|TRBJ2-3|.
CASSPRTGRGSDTQYF
TGTGCCAGCAGCCCGCGGACGGGGAGGGGGTCAGATACGCAGTATTTT
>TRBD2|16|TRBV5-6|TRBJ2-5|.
CASSSLTSGESETQYF
TGTGCCAGCAGCTCGCTCACTAGCGGGGAATCGGAGACCCAGTACTTC
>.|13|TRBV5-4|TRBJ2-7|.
CASSVTVSYEQYF
TGTGCCAGCAGCGTTACAGTCTCCTACGAGCAGTACTTC
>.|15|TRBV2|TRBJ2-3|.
CASIIGGVPTDTQYF
TGTGCCAGCATCATAGGGGGGGTCCCCACAGATACGCAGTATTTT
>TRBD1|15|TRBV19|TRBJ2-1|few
CASRRSGQGVTEQFF
TGTGCCAGTAGGAGATCGGGACAGGGGGTTACTGAGCAGTTCTTC
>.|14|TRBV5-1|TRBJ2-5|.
CASSLDGAAETQYF
TGCGCCAGCAGCTTGGATGGGGCCGCAGAGACCCAGTACTTC
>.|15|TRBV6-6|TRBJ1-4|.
CASSLGSGNYEKLFF
TGTGCCAGCAGTTTGGGGTCAGGGAATTATGAAAAACTGTTTTTT
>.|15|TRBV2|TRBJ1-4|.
CASSDRGQTNEKLFF
TGTGCCAGCAGTGATCGTGGACAGACGAATGAAAAACTGTTTTTT
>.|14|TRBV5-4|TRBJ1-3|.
CASSAGGGRNTIYF
TGTGCCAGCAGCGCCGGGGGGGGTAGAAACACCATATATTTT
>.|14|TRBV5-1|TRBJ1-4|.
CASSPQVGNEKLFF
TGCGCCAGCAGCCCACAGGTGGGAAATGAAAAACTGTTTTTT
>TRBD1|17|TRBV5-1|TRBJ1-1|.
CASSLRQGSGQNTEAFF
TGCGCCAGCAGCTTGAGACAGGGGTCAGGACAGAACACTGAAGCTTTCTTT
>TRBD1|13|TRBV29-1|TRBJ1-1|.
CSVDPPGQGWAFF
TGCAGCGTTGATCCTCCGGGACAGGGGTGGGCTTTCTTT
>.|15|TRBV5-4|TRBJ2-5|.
CASSTPQGSEGTQYF
TGTGCCAGCAGCACTCCACAGGGTAGCGAGGGGACCCAGTACTTC
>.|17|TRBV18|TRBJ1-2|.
CASSRTFGVRSDYGYTF
TGTGCCAGCTCACGAACGTTTGGTGTCAGAAGCGACTATGGCTACACCTTC
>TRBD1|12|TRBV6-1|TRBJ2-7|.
CASSRTGDEQYF
TGTGCCAGCAGTCGCACAGGGGACGAGCAGTACTTC
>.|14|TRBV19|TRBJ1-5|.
CASSIRRGDQPQHF
TGTGCCAGTAGTATACGGCGGGGAGATCAGCCCCAGCATTTT
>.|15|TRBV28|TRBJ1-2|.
CASSLVSGGNYGYTF
TGTGCCAGCAGTTTAGTCTCGGGGGGGAACTATGGCTACACCTTC
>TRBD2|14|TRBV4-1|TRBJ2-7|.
CASSQQSGGYEQYF
TGCGCCAGCAGCCAACAGAGCGGGGGTTACGAGCAGTACTTC
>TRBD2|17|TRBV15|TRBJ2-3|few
CATSRDGGGGGRDTQYF
TGTGCCACCAGCAGAGATGGCGGAGGCGGGGGTCGGGATACGCAGTATTTT
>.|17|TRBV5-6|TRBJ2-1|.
CASRPLPRELSYNEQFF
TGTGCCAGCAGACCCCTCCCCAGGGAATTATCCTACAATGAGCAGTTCTTC
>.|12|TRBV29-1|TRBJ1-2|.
CSVGVGRAGYTF
TGCAGCGTTGGGGTGGGGAGGGCTGGCTACACCTTC
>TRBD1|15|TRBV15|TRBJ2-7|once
CATSRGTGGSYEQYF
TGTGCCACCAGCAGAGGGACAGGGGGCTCCTACGAGCAGTACTTC
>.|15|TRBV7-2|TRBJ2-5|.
CASSNRGGGVETQYF
TGTGCCAGCAGCAACAGGGGGGGCGGTGTGGAGACCCAGTACTTC
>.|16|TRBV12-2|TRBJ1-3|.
CASRSTGSGAGNTIYF
TGTGCAAGTCGCTCTACAGGGTCCGGCGCTGGAAACACCATATATTTT
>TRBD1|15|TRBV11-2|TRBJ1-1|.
CASSFFSGGNTEAFF
TGTGCCAGCAGCTTCTTTTCAGGGGGGAACACTGAAGCTTTCTTT
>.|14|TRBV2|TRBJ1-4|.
CASSPLVAGEKLFF
TGTGCCAGCAGTCCATTAGTGGCGGGTGAAAAACTGTTTTTT
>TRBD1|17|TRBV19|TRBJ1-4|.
CASSLDRAPATNEKLFF
TGTGCCAGTAGTCTCGACAGGGCCCCTGCAACTAATGAAAAACTGTTTTTT